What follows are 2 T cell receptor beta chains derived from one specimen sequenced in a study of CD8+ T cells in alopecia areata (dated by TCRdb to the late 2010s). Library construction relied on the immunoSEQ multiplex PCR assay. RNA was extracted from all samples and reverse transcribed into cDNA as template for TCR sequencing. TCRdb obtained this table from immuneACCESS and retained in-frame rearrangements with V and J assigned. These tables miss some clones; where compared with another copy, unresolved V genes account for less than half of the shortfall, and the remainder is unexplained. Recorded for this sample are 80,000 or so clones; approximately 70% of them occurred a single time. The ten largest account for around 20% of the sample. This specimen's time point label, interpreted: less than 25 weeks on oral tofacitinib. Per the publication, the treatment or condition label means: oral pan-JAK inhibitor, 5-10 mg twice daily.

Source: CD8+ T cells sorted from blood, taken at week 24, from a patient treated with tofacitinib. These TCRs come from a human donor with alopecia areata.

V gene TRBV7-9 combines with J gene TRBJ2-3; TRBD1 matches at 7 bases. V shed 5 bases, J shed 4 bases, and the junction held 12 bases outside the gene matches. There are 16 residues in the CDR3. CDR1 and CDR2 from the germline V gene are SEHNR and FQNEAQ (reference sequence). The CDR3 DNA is TGTGCCAGCAGCGAGGAGACAGGGTTTAGTGCAGATACGCAGTATTTT. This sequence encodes CASSEETGFSADTQYF.

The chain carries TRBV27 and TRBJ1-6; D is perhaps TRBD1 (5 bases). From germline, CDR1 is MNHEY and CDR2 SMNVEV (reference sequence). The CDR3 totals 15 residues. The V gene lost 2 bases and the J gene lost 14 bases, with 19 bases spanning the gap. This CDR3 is CASSLGRQGFLTLHF. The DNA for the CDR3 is TGTGCCAGCAGTTTAGGGCGTCAGGGATTTCTCACCCTCCACTTT.